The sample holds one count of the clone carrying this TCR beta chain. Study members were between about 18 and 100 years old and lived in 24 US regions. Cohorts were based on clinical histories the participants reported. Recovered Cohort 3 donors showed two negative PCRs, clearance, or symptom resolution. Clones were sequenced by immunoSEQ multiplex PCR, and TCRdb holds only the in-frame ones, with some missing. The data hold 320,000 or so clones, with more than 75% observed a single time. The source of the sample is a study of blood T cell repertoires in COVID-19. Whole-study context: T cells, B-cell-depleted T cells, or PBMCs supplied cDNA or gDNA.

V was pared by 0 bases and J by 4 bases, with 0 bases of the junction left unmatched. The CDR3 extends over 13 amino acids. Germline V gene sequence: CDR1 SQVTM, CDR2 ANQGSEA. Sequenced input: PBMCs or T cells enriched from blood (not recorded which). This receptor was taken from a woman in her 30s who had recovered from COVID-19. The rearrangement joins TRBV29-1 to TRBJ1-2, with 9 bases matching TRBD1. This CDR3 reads CSVEETGGYGYTF. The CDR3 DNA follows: TGCAGCGTTGAAGAGACAGGGGGCTATGGCTACACCTTC.